Listed below are T cell receptor beta chains from one sample, sequenced in a study of memory CD4+ T cells and cytomegalovirus serostatus. TCRdb keeps only in-frame clones here, not all; method: immunoSEQ multiplex PCR. Among some 41,000 clones, roughly three quarters were seen once, and the ten largest hold approximately 0.8%. Sequencing used memory CD4+ T cells from blood. The receptor set was obtained from an adult in good health and CMV-seronegative. CDR3s include the opening cysteine and the closing phenylalanine or tryptophan. The order of the fields is clone size, V gene, D gene, J gene, CDR3 DNA, CDR3 protein. D genes are given only for firm matches. Part of the rows lack a size; the others show once, few, many or a class for expanded clones.

NA	TRBV7-6	NA	TRBJ2-5	TGTGCCAGCAGCCTCAACTCCAGGCAAGAGACCCAGTACTTC	CASSLNSRQETQYF
NA	TRBV28	TRBD2	TRBJ2-1	TGTGCCAGCAGTAGCGGGGGGACACCCAATGAGCAGTTCTTC	CASSSGGTPNEQFF
NA	TRBV19	NA	TRBJ1-5	TGTGCCAGTAGTATCCCGCCGATCGAGGACAGAGATCAGCCCCAGCATTTT	CASSIPPIEDRDQPQHF
NA	TRBV2	NA	TRBJ2-7	TGTGCCAGCAGTGAAGGCGGGTCCTACGAGCAGTACTTC	CASSEGGSYEQYF
NA	TRBV19	TRBD1	TRBJ2-4	TGTGCCAGTAGCAACTTCCCGGGACAGGCTAAACTAGCCAAAAACATTCAGTACTTC	CASSNFPGQAKLAKNIQYF
NA	TRBV28	NA	TRBJ1-5	TGTGCCAGCAGGGGTAGCAATCAGCCCCAGCATTTT	CASRGSNQPQHF
NA	TRBV4-1	TRBD2	TRBJ2-1	TGCGCCAGCAGCCCTCCTCCCGGACTAGCGGGGGGTGCCATGTACAATGAGCAGTTCTTC	CASSPPPGLAGGAMYNEQFF
NA	TRBV7-8	NA	TRBJ1-2	TGTGCCAGCAGCTTAATTGACAGATACTATGGCTACACCTTC	CASSLIDRYYGYTF
few	TRBV7-2	TRBD2	TRBJ2-4	TGTGCCAGCAGCGACGGGGGGAAAAACATTCAGTACTTC	CASSDGGKNIQYF
NA	TRBV5-8	TRBD2	TRBJ2-1	TGTGCCAGCGGTGGCGGGGGGTCGGGTGAGCAGTTCTTC	CASGGGGSGEQFF
NA	TRBV5-5	TRBD2	TRBJ2-3	TGTGCCAGCAGACAAATCGGGGGTGTGGCGGGGGATACAGATACGCAGTATTTT	CASRQIGGVAGDTDTQYF
NA	TRBV11-2	TRBD1	TRBJ2-2	TGTGCCAGCAGCCCGTACGGACAGGGGGCCGGGGAGCTGTTTTTT	CASSPYGQGAGELFF
NA	TRBV5-5	NA	TRBJ1-5	TGTGCCAGCAGCTTGGGGTCGTTAGGGAATAGCAATCAGCCCCAGCATTTT	CASSLGSLGNSNQPQHF
NA	TRBV7-7	NA	TRBJ2-1	TGTGCCAGCAGCCAAGACAGCTCCTACAATGAGCAGTTCTTC	CASSQDSSYNEQFF
NA	TRBV11-2	NA	TRBJ1-1	TGTGCCAGCAGCTTAGGGAGTGAAGCTTTCTTT	CASSLGSEAFF
medium-sized	TRBV4-3	TRBD1	TRBJ1-2	TGCGCCAGCAGCGGCACAGGGGGCAGGGGCTACACCTTC	CASSGTGGRGYTF
few	TRBV27	NA	TRBJ2-2	TGTGCCAGCAGTTTATTCTCGGCGGCCGGGGAGCTGTTTTTT	CASSLFSAAGELFF
NA	TRBV2	TRBD1	TRBJ1-1	TGTGCCAGCAGAGGACAGGGCAACACTGAAGCTTTCTTT	CASRGQGNTEAFF
NA	TRBV29-1	NA	TRBJ2-3	TGCAGCGTTGAACCCGGGGGCGGCACAGATACGCAGTATTTT	CSVEPGGGTDTQYF
NA	TRBV7-3	NA	TRBJ1-1	TGTGCCAGCAGCTTAGAACCGAACACTGAAGCTTTCTTT	CASSLEPNTEAFF
NA	TRBV11-2	NA	TRBJ1-1	TGTGCCAGCAGCCCACGTGGGGGCAATAGAAACACTGAAGCTTTCTTT	CASSPRGGNRNTEAFF
NA	TRBV5-1	NA	TRBJ1-5	TGCGCCAGCAGCCCCGACACTAGCAATCAGCCCCAGCATTTT	CASSPDTSNQPQHF
NA	TRBV30	TRBD2	TRBJ2-5	TGTGCCTGGAAGCGGGGGGCCCAAACCCAGTACTTC	CAWKRGAQTQYF
NA	TRBV6-6	NA	TRBJ1-2	TGTGCCAGCAGCCGACAGGCGTATGGCTACACCTTC	CASSRQAYGYTF
NA	TRBV2	NA	TRBJ1-2	TGTGCCAGCAGTGAACTTTGGGGCCAGGCCGGTGGTGGCTACACCTTC	CASSELWGQAGGGYTF
few	TRBV19	NA	TRBJ2-2	TGTGCCAGTAGTATAATTAACAGCCTCGGAACCGGGGAGCTGTTTTTT	CASSIINSLGTGELFF
NA	TRBV18	TRBD1	TRBJ1-1	TGTGCCAGCGCACGGGGGACAGGGGAGGGGAACACTGAAGCTTTCTTT	CASARGTGEGNTEAFF
NA	TRBV18	TRBD2	TRBJ2-2	TGTGCCAGCTCCCCCTCTTATAGCGGGGCTAACACCGGGGAGCTGTTTTTT	CASSPSYSGANTGELFF
few	TRBV7-9	TRBD1	TRBJ1-2	TGTGCCAGCAGCTTAGCCCCTGGGACAGACATTTTCTATGGCTACACCTTC	CASSLAPGTDIFYGYTF
NA	TRBV6-6	TRBD2	TRBJ2-1	TGTGCCAGCAGTCGGGGGGGGGCATTTAGGAATGAGCAGTTCTTC	CASSRGGAFRNEQFF
NA	TRBV27	NA	TRBJ1-5	TGTGCCAGCAGTTTAGGGGCAGGGCGAAATCAGCCCCAGCATTTT	CASSLGAGRNQPQHF
NA	TRBV11-2	NA	TRBJ1-1	TGTGCCAGCAGCCTGCGCTCCGTGCCGGAAGGGACTGAAGCTTTCTTT	CASSLRSVPEGTEAFF
NA	TRBV29-1	TRBD2	TRBJ2-2	TGCAGCGCGGGGGGGCTAACTAACACCGGGGAGCTGTTTTTT	CSAGGLTNTGELFF
NA	TRBV6-5	NA	TRBJ2-2	TGTGCCAGCAGTTCTCGACCTTTGACAGGGGAGCTGTTTTTT	CASSSRPLTGELFF
NA	TRBV30	TRBD1	TRBJ1-5	TGTGCCTGGAGCCCGACAGGGGCGGCCAATCAGCCCCAGCATTTT	CAWSPTGAANQPQHF
NA	TRBV5-4	TRBD2	TRBJ2-5	TGTGCCAGCAGCTTGGCGCGTTCACTAGCGGGGGACCTGGGGGAGACCCAGTACTTC	CASSLARSLAGDLGETQYF
NA	TRBV4-3	NA	TRBJ1-5	TGCGCCAGCAGCCAAGACAGGGAGTTTTTTCAGCCCCAGCATTTT	CASSQDREFFQPQHF
NA	TRBV5-6	TRBD2	TRBJ2-5	TGTGCCAGCAGCTTAGGACTGGGGGGGGTGGAGACCCAGTACTTC	CASSLGLGGVETQYF
NA	TRBV7-2	NA	TRBJ2-1	TGTGCCAGCAGCTTAGCGGCAGGGGGGTACCATGAGCAGTTCTTC	CASSLAAGGYHEQFF
few	TRBV30	TRBD1	TRBJ2-7	TGTGCCTGGAGTCCACGAAAAGGGACAGGGGGCGACGAGCAGTACTTC	CAWSPRKGTGGDEQYF